The 27 T cell receptor beta chains reported below all come from one sample, sequenced in a study of shared clonotypes between healthy human individuals. Assay: immunoSEQ multiplex PCR; the TCRdb copy retains only in-frame clones and omits some. The sample contains approximately 1.9 million clones, around 93% of which appear only once. CD45RO-negative, CCR7-selected cells formed the naive CD8 fraction, which excluded terminally differentiated effector memory CD45RA+ cells. The sequenced sample was naive CD8+ T cells from PBMCs. Every receptor here comes from a man aged 18 to 30 in good health. Some clones in this sample may be carry-over from other donors' samples.

The genes are TRBV6-1 and TRBJ2-7; the D is unclear. The germline V gene has CDR1 MNHNS and CDR2 SASEGT. V lost 0 bases to trimming and J lost 3 bases, with 12 bases between them. This CDR3 has 15 amino acids. The CDR3 coding sequence is TGTGCCAGCAGTGAAGCGCCACAGCCTCTCTACGAGCAGTACTTC. Translated: CASSEAPQPLYEQYF.

The J gene is TRBJ2-7, the V gene TRBV4-2; no clear D. The V and J ends lost 4 bases and 1 base respectively, with 11 bases between them. This CDR3 comprises 14 residues. In germline, CDR1 is LGHNA, CDR2 YNFKEQ. CDR3 loop: CASSPQTGSYEQYF. For the CDR3, the DNA is TGTGCCAGCAGCCCACAGACTGGATCCTACGAGCAGTACTTC.

The chain carries TRBV10-3 and TRBJ2-7; 7 bases line up with TRBD2. CDR3 length: 15 residues. The germline CDR1 and CDR2 sequences are ENHRY and SYGVKD. J was trimmed by 5 bases and V by 7 bases; bases with no gene match: 14. Here the CDR3 DNA reads TGTGCCATCACCCCGAAAGGGGAGGGTTCGGACGAGCAGTACTTC. This sequence encodes CAITPKGEGSDEQYF.

As regards this clone: Other DNA sequences from this sample encode an identical CDR3 as well. The chain carries TRBV27 and TRBJ2-1; TRBD2 might be the D (5 bases). This CDR3 contains 14 residues. The germline V gene encodes CDR1 MNHEY and CDR2 SMNVEV (reference sequence). The germline V and J ends were trimmed by 2 bases and 3 bases, with 8 bases remaining between them. The CDR3 region is CASSLARGYNEQFF. The CDR3 DNA sequence: TGTGCCAGCAGTTTAGCCCGGGGCTACAATGAGCAGTTCTTC.

This chain joins TRBV6-5 and TRBJ2-7; D unresolved. This CDR3 comprises 15 residues. V lost 0 bases and J 3 bases, leaving 12 bases between the germline ends. CDR1 MNHEY and CDR2 SVGAGI come from the germline V gene. The CDR3 region has the DNA TGTGCCAGCAGTTACTCTGGGTCGGGTCACTACGAGCAGTACTTC. Its translation: CASSYSGSGHYEQYF.

This clone was found once. The chain combines TRBV5-1 with TRBJ2-3, with D perhaps being TRBD1 or TRBD2 (5 bases each). The CDR3 totals 16 residues. Germline values: CDR1 SGHRS, CDR2 YFSETQ. V lost 4 bases and J 2 bases, leaving 17 bases between the germline ends. The DNA of the CDR3 is TGCGCCAGCAGCCCCCGGGACGGATCCTTCACAGATACGCAGTATTTT. Translating gives CASSPRDGSFTDTQYF.

As to this clone: Different DNA sequences within this sample yield the same CDR3. The chain couples TRBV4-2 to TRBJ2-7; weak D call: TRBD2 (6 bases). The V gene lost 1 base and the J gene lost 3 bases, with 10 bases spanning the gap. The CDR3 spans 14 residues. The germline V gene encodes CDR1 LGHNA and CDR2 YNFKEQ. The CDR3 coding sequence is TGTGCCAGCAGCCAAGTAGGAGGGAGCTACGAGCAGTACTTC. Protein: CASSQVGGSYEQYF.

The rearrangement links TRBV28 to TRBJ1-1; TRBD1 is a possible D gene (5 bases). The CDR3 length is 16 residues. The germline V gene has CDR1 MDHEN and CDR2 SYDVKM. V lost 6 bases to trimming and J lost 0 bases, with 17 bases between them. CDR3 DNA sequence: TGTGCCAGCAGCGAGAGGGGTGGAAGGGTGAACACTGAAGCTTTCTTT. Its protein product is CASSERGGRVNTEAFF.

This chain connects TRBV5-8 to TRBJ2-7, with 8 bases matching TRBD1. The CDR3 has 14 residues. V was clipped by 2 bases and J by 2 bases; unmatched bases: 3. Germline CDR1 is SGHTS and CDR2 is YDEGEE. The CDR3 is CASSFRGRAYEQYF. The CDR3 DNA is TGTGCCAGCAGCTTCAGGGGGCGCGCCTACGAGCAGTACTTC.

The chain carries TRBV7-9 and TRBJ1-1; D might be TRBD1 (5 bases). The germline V gene has CDR1 SEHNR and CDR2 FQNEAQ (reference sequence). CDR3 length: 17 amino acids. V was shortened by 8 bases and J by 5 bases, with 27 bases between the two germline ends. The CDR3 nucleotides are TGTGCCAGCTCCTCCCCGACAGTTTCTTGGGGGGATACTGAAGCTTTCTTT. It encodes CASSSPTVSWGDTEAFF.

J is TRBJ1-5 and V is TRBV21-1; the tabulated D call, TRBD1, remains unverified against the DNA. TRBV21-1 is listed as a pseudogene. This CDR3 has 17 amino acids. Here the CDR3 reads CASSKNRTNYSNQPQHF. CDR3 nucleotides: TGTGCCAGCAGCAAAAATAGGACAAATTATAGCAATCAGCCCCAGCATTTT.

This chain connects TRBV27 to TRBJ2-7; 7 nucleotides agree with TRBD1. In germline, CDR1 is MNHEY, CDR2 SMNVEV (reference sequence). The V segment lost 4 bases and the J segment 3 bases; nucleotides outside the gene matches: 12. The CDR3 is made up of 16 amino acids. The CDR3 DNA reads as TGTGCCAGCAGTTGGGGGTCCCCGGGACAGTTCTACGAGCAGTACTTC. Protein: CASSWGSPGQFYEQYF.

The rearrangement links TRBV2 to TRBJ2-7; 9 bases align to TRBD1. The CDR3 length is 15 residues. The junction had 5 bases not matched to a gene; V was cut back by 2 bases and J by 3 bases. Germline CDR1 and CDR2: SNHLY and FYNNEI. The CDR3 loop is CASSEMGTGSYEQYF. In DNA, the CDR3 is TGTGCCAGCAGTGAAATGGGGACAGGGAGCTACGAGCAGTACTTC.

The CDR3 DNA sequence: TGTGCCACCTCGGGACCTATTGGGGAGCAGTACTTC. Amino acids: CATSGPIGEQYF. This chain joins TRBV19 and TRBJ2-7; D assignment may be TRBD1 or TRBD2 (5 bases each). The CDR3 is made up of 12 amino acids. The V end lost 10 bases, the J end lost 7 bases, and 17 bases lay between the germline ends. CDR1 LNHDA and CDR2 SQIVND come from the germline V gene (reference sequence).

V and J are TRBV7-9 and TRBJ2-7; perhaps TRBD1 as D (6 bases). Trimming removed 6 bases at V and 3 bases at J, with 12 bases between. This CDR3 contains 13 residues. CDR1 SEHNR and CDR2 FQNEAQ come from the germline V gene (reference sequence). In DNA form, the CDR3 reads TGTGCCAGCAGACAGGGACCCGGCTACGAGCAGTACTTC. Protein: CASRQGPGYEQYF.

This clone was recorded once. This chain links TRBV19 with TRBJ2-4; D is possibly TRBD2 (5 bases). The germline V and J ends were trimmed by 6 bases and 7 bases, with 13 bases remaining between them. The CDR3 is 13 amino acids. The germline CDR1 and CDR2 sequences are LNHDA and SQIVND (reference sequence). The CDR3 coding sequence is TGTGCCAGTAGCCAGACCGAGCGGAACATTCAGTACTTC. Residues: CASSQTERNIQYF.

The rearrangement uses TRBV11-2 and TRBJ1-1; no firm D call. The CDR3 is 14 residues long. The germline gives CDR1 SGHAT, CDR2 FQNNGV. Trimming removed 1 base from V and 10 bases from J, with 16 bases in between. Here the CDR3 DNA reads TGTGCCAGCAGCTTAGGATCGGACCTTCACGGAGCTTTCTTT. Encoded protein: CASSLGSDLHGAFF.

This clone was found once. V is TRBV19 and J is TRBJ1-1; D unclear. CDR3 length: 13 residues. The V gene lost 6 bases and the J gene lost 6 bases, with 14 bases spanning the gap. Per germline, CDR1 LNHDA and CDR2 SQIVND (reference sequence). The DNA for the CDR3 is TGTGCCAGTAGGCTCGGAGGTTGGGCTGAAGCTTTCTTT. It codes for CASRLGGWAEAFF.

The CDR3 here is CASSKTSGTDTQYF. CDR3 bases: TGTGCCAGCAGCAAGACTAGCGGCACAGATACGCAGTATTTT. The chain joins TRBV11-2 to TRBJ2-3; 8 bases agree with TRBD2. The CDR3 runs 14 residues. Germline-derived CDR1 and CDR2 are SGHAT and FQNNGV. J was trimmed by 1 base and V by 5 bases; bases with no gene match: 2.

The chain uses TRBV5-1 and TRBJ2-1; 7 nucleotides agree with TRBD2. This CDR3 comprises 19 residues. From germline, CDR1 is SGHRS and CDR2 YFSETQ. Germline trimming cut 4 bases from V and 4 bases from J; bases unmatched to any gene: 20. CDR3 protein: CASSLAPTLSGITYNEQFF. CDR3 nucleotide sequence: TGCGCCAGCAGCCTCGCGCCTACTCTGAGCGGGATTACTTACAATGAGCAGTTCTTC.

The rearrangement joins TRBV28 to TRBJ2-2; D is unresolved. Germline CDR1 and CDR2: MDHEN and SYDVKM. V was cut by 4 bases and J by 6 bases, with 9 bases left in between. This CDR3 has 13 amino acids. CDR3 amino acids: CASSYYRAGELFF. DNA for the CDR3: TGTGCCAGCAGTTACTACAGAGCCGGGGAGCTGTTTTTT.

This chain links TRBV30 with TRBJ2-7, with a possible D match to TRBD2 (5 bases). V was cut by 0 bases and J by 5 bases, with 14 bases left in between. The germline V gene encodes CDR1 GTSNPN and CDR2 SVGIG (reference sequence). The length of the CDR3 is 14 residues. CDR3 in amino acids: CAWSVLEGTHEQYF. Here the CDR3 DNA reads TGTGCCTGGAGTGTACTTGAGGGAACCCACGAGCAGTACTTC. Full variable domain (missing parts from reference TRBV30 and TRBJ2-7): SQTIHQWPATLVQPVGSPLSLECTVEGTSNPNLYWYRQAAGRGLQLLFYSVGIGQISSEVPQNLSASRPQDRQFILSSKKLLLSDSGFYLCAWSVLEGTHEQYFGPGTRLTVT.

This clone was observed a single time. This rearrangement joins TRBV9 to TRBJ2-2, with D unclear. This CDR3 spans 13 amino acids. CDR1 is SGDLS and CDR2 is YYNGEE in the germline V gene. V lost 4 bases to trimming and J lost 3 bases, with 7 bases between them. This chain's CDR3 is CASSKSDTGELFF. The CDR3 DNA is TGTGCCAGCAGCAAGTCTGACACCGGGGAGCTGTTTTTT. Based on the CDR3 plus reference TRBV9 and TRBJ2-2, the full variable domain is DSGVTQTPKHLITATGQRVTLRCSPRSGDLSVYWYQQSLDQGLQFLIQYYNGEERAKGNILERFSAQQFPDLHSELNLSSLELGDSALYFCASSKSDTGELFFGEGSRLTVL.

The genes are TRBV30 and TRBJ2-7, with a tentative D call TRBD2 (6 bases). CDR3 length: 12 residues. V was pared by 5 bases and J by 4 bases, with 12 bases between. Germline assignment: CDR1 GTSNPN and CDR2 SVGIG (reference sequence). For the CDR3, the DNA is TGTGCCTGGTCCCTCGGGGGTTACGAGCAGTACTTC. It is translated as CAWSLGGYEQYF.

The rearrangement joins TRBV11-2 to TRBJ2-1; D is ambiguous. V lost 6 bases, J lost 10 bases, and 7 bases lay in between. The CDR3 runs to 10 residues. CDR1 and CDR2 from the germline V gene are SGHAT and FQNNGV. The DNA of the CDR3 is TGTGCCAGCAGGGCCTCGGAGCAGTTCTTC. Its translation: CASRASEQFF. The full variable domain, with the rest looked up from reference TRBV11-2 and TRBJ2-1, is EAGVAQSPRYKIIEKRQSVAFWCNPISGHATLYWYQQILGQGPKLLIQFQNNGVVDDSQLPKDRFSAERLKGVDSTLKIQPAKLEDSAVYLCASRASEQFFGPGTRLTVL.

The rearrangement links TRBV10-3 to TRBJ2-7; 7 nucleotides agree with TRBD2. This CDR3 comprises 16 residues. CDR1 is ENHRY, CDR2 SYGVKD, per germline. The trim removed 3 bases at V and 0 bases at J, leaving 8 bases unmatched. The CDR3 spells CAISDHSGSSSYEQYF. The CDR3 DNA sequence: TGTGCCATCAGTGACCATAGCGGGTCTAGCTCCTACGAGCAGTACTTC.

The CDR3, as DNA: TGTGCCAGTCTAGGCGGACCTGGGTATGGCTACACCTTC. It yields the protein CASLGGPGYGYTF. The chain employs TRBV7-9 and TRBJ1-2; D unresolved. This CDR3 has 13 residues. V shed 9 bases and J shed 5 bases, with 16 bases lying between them. Germline CDR1 reads SEHNR; CDR2 reads FQNEAQ (reference sequence).